These 20 T cell receptor beta chains came from one sample sequenced in a study of blood T cell repertoires in COVID-19. Some clones are missing from TCRdb's copy, which holds only in-frame ones; the method was immunoSEQ multiplex PCR. The top ten hold 15% to 20% of the sample, which has 100,000 or so clones, around 90% seen once. The sequenced sample consisted of peripheral blood. Receptors originate from a man aged 50 or older with acute or convalescent COVID-19.

V gene TRBV5-1 combines with J gene TRBJ1-4; D is perhaps TRBD1 (5 bases). Germline V gene lookup returns CDR1 SGHRS and CDR2 YFSETQ. There are 16 residues in the CDR3. The ends were cut back, 4 bases at V and 7 bases at J, with 20 bases in the middle. The CDR3 region has the DNA TGCGCCAGCAGCCCCTTGGGGGGGGGATACGGTGAAAAACTGTTTTTT. Its protein product is CASSPLGGGYGEKLFF.

This clone was observed a single time. The V call is TRBV30, the J call TRBJ2-5; D might be TRBD1 (6 bases). The V and J ends lost 0 bases and 5 bases respectively, with 13 bases between them. Germline V lookup: CDR1 GTSNPN, CDR2 SVGIG (reference sequence). The CDR3 spans 14 residues. The CDR3 bases are TGTGCCTGGAGTGTAGGGGGACCGAAGGAGACCCAGTACTTC. Its protein product is CAWSVGGPKETQYF.

This CDR3 reads CASSPAQSGLQPQHF. CDR3 in DNA: TGTGCCAGCTCACCAGCACAATCAGGGTTGCAGCCCCAGCATTTT. The V call is TRBV18, the J call TRBJ1-5; D perhaps matches TRBD1 (5 bases). The ends were cut back, 2 bases at V and 7 bases at J, with 15 bases in the middle. In germline, CDR1 is KGHSH, CDR2 LQKENI. The CDR3 totals 15 residues.

V gene TRBV29-1 combines with J gene TRBJ2-3; the D is unclear. Germline lookup yields CDR1 SQVTM and CDR2 ANQGSEA. The CDR3 length is 13 residues. V shed 3 bases and J shed 2 bases, with 9 bases lying between them. The CDR3 reads CSVDPRNTDTQYF. CDR3 nucleotides: TGCAGCGTTGACCCCAGGAACACAGATACGCAGTATTTT.

J is TRBJ1-2 and V is TRBV12-5; TRBD1 aligns across 10 bases. The CDR3 has 17 amino acids. Germline V CDR1 and CDR2: LGHNT, FRNRAP. Germline trimming cut 10 bases from V and 1 base from J; bases unmatched to any gene: 15. CDR3 bases: TGTGCTATCCCCTTTTTCCAAGACAGGGGGCGTAACTATGGCTACACCTTC. It translates to CAIPFFQDRGRNYGYTF.

The chain joins TRBV6-6 to TRBJ2-7, with 10 bases lining up with TRBD2. The germline CDR1 and CDR2 sequences are MNHNY and SVGAGI (reference sequence). The CDR3 runs 15 residues. With 4 bases clipped from V and 2 bases from J, the junction kept 5 bases outside the gene matches. The CDR3 reads CASSSLAGETYEQYF. As DNA, the CDR3 is TGTGCCAGCAGTTCCCTAGCGGGGGAGACCTACGAGCAGTACTTC.

The V call is TRBV28, the J call TRBJ2-2; D gene uncertain. The CDR3 runs 14 residues. V gave up 5 bases and J gave up 3 bases, with 10 bases separating them. Germline V gene data show CDR1 as MDHEN and CDR2 as SYDVKM. Here the CDR3 DNA reads TGTGCCAGCAGTACCACAGTTCACACCGGGGAGCTGTTTTTT. Translated, it gives CASSTTVHTGELFF.

The rearrangement links TRBV7-8 to TRBJ1-4; tentative D call: TRBD1 (5 bases). V was shortened by 2 bases and J by 4 bases, with 17 bases between the two germline ends. The germline gives CDR1 SGHVS, CDR2 FQNEAQ. The CDR3 is 17 amino acids. As DNA, the CDR3 is TGTGCCAGCAGCTTATCGGGTGGGAGGGGAAGTAATGAAAAACTGTTTTTT. Its protein product is CASSLSGGRGSNEKLFF.

This clone appeared a few times. This rearrangement joins TRBV11-3 to TRBJ2-2; D may be TRBD2 (5 bases). Germline values: CDR1 SGHNT, CDR2 YENEEA. This CDR3 is built from 15 residues. V lost 0 bases, J lost 5 bases, and 10 bases lay in between. CDR3 DNA: TGTGCCAGCAGCTTAGACTCGGGGTATACCGGGGAGCTGTTTTTT. It yields the protein CASSLDSGYTGELFF.

As to this clone: Sequence at one end of the junction differs from germline and may be a read error. The rearrangement links TRBV2 to TRBJ2-4; 10 nucleotides agree with TRBD2. CDR1 and CDR2 from the germline V gene are SNHLY and FYNNEI. This CDR3 comprises 12 residues. The CDR3 spells CASKGLAVGWGF. For the CDR3, the DNA is TGTGCCAGCAAAGGACTAGCGGTCGGTTGGGGATTC.

The chain carries TRBV2 and TRBJ2-5, with a tentative D call TRBD2 (6 bases). Per the germline V gene, CDR1 is SNHLY and CDR2 is FYNNEI. The CDR3 has 12 residues. Between the trimmed V and J ends, which lost 9 bases and 4 bases, there was a span of 12 bases. The CDR3, as DNA: TGTGCCAGTTCTAGCGTGAGAGAGACCCAGTACTTC. Its translation is CASSSVRETQYF.

In its sample, this clone was seen once. This rearrangement joins TRBV7-9 to TRBJ1-5; a possible D gene is TRBD1 (6 bases). V shed 1 base and J shed 0 bases, with 7 bases lying between them. Germline CDR1 and CDR2: SEHNR and FQNEAQ (reference sequence). There are 15 residues in the CDR3. The CDR3 DNA reads TGTGCCAGCAGCTTAGGAGGGGGTAGCAATCAGCCCCAGCATTTT. Amino acid sequence: CASSLGGGSNQPQHF.

The J gene is TRBJ2-1, the V gene TRBV6-5; 12 bases align to TRBD1. The CDR3 has 15 residues. V shed 4 bases and J 9 bases; nucleotides not matched to a gene: 7. CDR1 is MNHEY, CDR2 SVGAGI, per germline. The CDR3 nucleotides are TGTGCCAGCAGTTCAGGGGGGACAGGGGGCGGTGAGCAGTTCTTC. Protein sequence: CASSSGGTGGGEQFF.

The rearrangement joins TRBV18 to TRBJ2-7; D perhaps matches TRBD2 (6 bases). V lost 5 bases and J lost 5, with 22 bases in between. This CDR3 has 16 residues. Germline V lookup: CDR1 KGHSH, CDR2 LQKENI. The CDR3 sequence is CASSFRRRSGDDEQYF. Here the CDR3 DNA reads TGTGCCAGCTCATTCCGGCGGCGGTCGGGGGATGACGAGCAGTACTTC.

The CDR3 DNA is TGTGCCAGCAGTTCCCTTGGGCCTGTCCCTCCAGGCTACACCTTC. Translation: CASSSLGPVPPGYTF. The chain links TRBV27 to TRBJ1-2; no reliable D call. V lost 4 bases to trimming and J lost 8 bases, with 20 bases between them. The CDR3 has 15 amino acids. Germline V gives CDR1 MNHEY, CDR2 SMNVEV (reference sequence).

The genes are TRBV9 and TRBJ2-2; a possible D gene is TRBD1 (6 bases). CDR3 length equals 15 residues. Germline V gene lookup returns CDR1 SGDLS and CDR2 YYNGEE. V lost 3 bases and J 4 bases, leaving 13 bases between the germline ends. The CDR3 nucleotides are TGTGCCAGCAGCGCCGCCAGGGGTGGCACCGGGGAGCTGTTTTTT. As protein: CASSAARGGTGELFF.

The genes are TRBV5-1 and TRBJ2-7; 9 bases map to TRBD1. Germline CDR1 SGHRS, CDR2 YFSETQ. J was trimmed by 1 base and V by 5 bases; bases with no gene match: 4. CDR3 length: 14 amino acids. The CDR3 DNA follows: TGCGCCAGCAGATCCGGGACAGGGTCCTACGAGCAGTACTTC. This sequence encodes CASRSGTGSYEQYF.

DNA of the CDR3: TGTGCCAGCAGCCAAGTCGGGGGTGCCGGGGAGCTGTTTTTT. As protein: CASSQVGGAGELFF. This chain connects TRBV14 to TRBJ2-2, with a weak D call TRBD2 (6 bases). Trimming shortened V by 1 base and J by 6 bases, and 9 bases separated the two germline ends. This CDR3 has 14 amino acids. Germline CDR1 is SGHDN and CDR2 is FVKESK.

This clone was counted once. The chain couples TRBV6-6 to TRBJ2-7; 9 nucleotides agree with TRBD1. This CDR3 region has 15 residues. CDR1 MNHNY and CDR2 SVGAGI come from the germline V gene (reference sequence). V gave up 2 bases and J gave up 5 bases; unmatched junction bases: 7. In nucleotides, the CDR3 is TGTGCCAGCAGTTACGCCGGGACAGGGTCCCACGAGCAGTACTTC. Translation: CASSYAGTGSHEQYF.

The chain combines TRBV4-3 with TRBJ2-1; D perhaps matches TRBD1 (6 bases). Germline V gene sequence: CDR1 LGHNA, CDR2 YSLEER. This CDR3 is built from 12 residues. The V and J ends lost 4 bases and 5 bases respectively, with 6 bases between them. CDR3 region: CASSRTDNEQFF. The CDR3 DNA is TGCGCCAGCAGCCGGACAGACAATGAGCAGTTCTTC.